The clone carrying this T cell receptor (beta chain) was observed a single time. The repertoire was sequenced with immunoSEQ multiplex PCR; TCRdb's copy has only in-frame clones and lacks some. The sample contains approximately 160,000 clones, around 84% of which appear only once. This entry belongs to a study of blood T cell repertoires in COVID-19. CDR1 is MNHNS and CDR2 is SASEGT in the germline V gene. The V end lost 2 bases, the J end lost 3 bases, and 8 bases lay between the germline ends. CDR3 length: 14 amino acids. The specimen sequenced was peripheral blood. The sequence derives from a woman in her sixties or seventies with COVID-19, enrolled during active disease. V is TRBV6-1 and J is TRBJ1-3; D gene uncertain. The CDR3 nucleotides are TGTGCCAGCAGTGAACGGGAAGATGGAAACACCATATATTTT. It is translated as CASSEREDGNTIYF.